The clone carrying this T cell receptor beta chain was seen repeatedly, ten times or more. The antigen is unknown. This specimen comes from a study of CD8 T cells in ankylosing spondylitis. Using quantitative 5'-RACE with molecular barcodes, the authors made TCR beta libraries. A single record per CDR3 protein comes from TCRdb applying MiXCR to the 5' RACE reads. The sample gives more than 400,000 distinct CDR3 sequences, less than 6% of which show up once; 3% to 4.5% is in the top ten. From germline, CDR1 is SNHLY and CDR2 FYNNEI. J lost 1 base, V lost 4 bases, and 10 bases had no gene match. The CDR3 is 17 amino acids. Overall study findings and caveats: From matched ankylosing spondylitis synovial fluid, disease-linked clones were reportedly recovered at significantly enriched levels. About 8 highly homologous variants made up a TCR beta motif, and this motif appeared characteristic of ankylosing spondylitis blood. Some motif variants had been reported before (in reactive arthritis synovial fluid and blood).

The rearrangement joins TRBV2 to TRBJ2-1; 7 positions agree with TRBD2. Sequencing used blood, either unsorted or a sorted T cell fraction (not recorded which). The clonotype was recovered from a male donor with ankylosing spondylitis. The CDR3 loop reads CASSGGAQGGSYNEQFF. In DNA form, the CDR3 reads TGTGCCAGCAGTGGAGGCGCTCAGGGAGGGTCCTACAATGAGCAGTTCTTC.